What follows are 32 T cell receptor beta chains derived from one specimen sequenced in a study of cytomegalovirus exposure and HLA in healthy donors. With 60 Vbeta and 13 Jbeta primers, the PCR was carried out. Assay used: immunoSEQ multiplex PCR; TCRdb lists only in-frame clones, some missing. Here the sample spans about 130,000 clones, around 74% being singletons. The sequenced material came from PBMCs. These receptors all stem from a man between 18 and 35 years old in good health and CMV-seropositive.

This chain joins TRBV19 and TRBJ2-1; 7 nucleotides line up with TRBD2. V trimming: 4 bases; J trimming: 0 bases; junction bases outside the gene matches: 6. Germline CDR1 is LNHDA and CDR2 is SQIVND (reference sequence). This CDR3 has 16 residues. The CDR3 bases are TGTGCCAGTAGTACTATGCTAGCGGTCTCCTACAATGAGCAGTTCTTC. Its translation is CASSTMLAVSYNEQFF.

The chain uses TRBV28 and TRBJ2-1, with 10 bases that match TRBD1. Trimming took 4 bases from V and 10 from J; bases not matched to a gene: 10. Germline CDR1 is MDHEN and CDR2 is SYDVKM. The CDR3 loop spans 15 amino acids. Here the CDR3 reads CASSSPPRTGGEQFF. CDR3 bases: TGTGCCAGCAGTTCCCCCCCCCGGACAGGGGGAGAGCAGTTCTTC.

This clone was detected a few times. The rearrangement joins TRBV30 to TRBJ2-7, with D unclear. V was pared by 1 base and J by 3 bases, with 7 bases between. CDR3 length: 12 amino acids. The germline V gene encodes CDR1 GTSNPN and CDR2 SVGIG (reference sequence). The CDR3 DNA sequence: TGTGCCTGGAGTGCGGCGGACTACGAGCAGTACTTC. Amino acids: CAWSAADYEQYF.

This sequence joins TRBV28 and TRBJ2-6, with D possibly being TRBD1 (6 bases). Trimming cost V 5 bases and J 2 bases, with 10 bases left between them. There are 15 residues in the CDR3. Germline assignment: CDR1 MDHEN and CDR2 SYDVKM. The CDR3 sequence is CASSLYRAGANVLTF. The CDR3 DNA sequence: TGTGCCAGCAGTCTTTACAGGGCTGGGGCCAACGTCCTGACTTTC.

The chain has TRBV7-2 and TRBJ2-1, with D perhaps TRBD2 (5 bases). Between the trimmed V and J ends, which lost 0 bases and 10 bases, there was a span of 10 bases. CDR1 SGHTA and CDR2 FQGNSA come from the germline V gene. The CDR3 sequence is 13 residues long. The CDR3 DNA sequence: TGTGCCAGCAGCTTAGCGGTTGGACTGGAGCAGTTCTTC. Amino acid sequence: CASSLAVGLEQFF.

With respect to this clone: Different DNA sequences within this sample yield the same CDR3. The chain has TRBV4-3 and TRBJ1-1; weak D call: TRBD1 (6 bases). The V gene lost 0 bases and the J gene lost 1 base, with 6 bases spanning the gap. Germline CDR1 reads LGHNA; CDR2 reads YSLEER. The CDR3 has 14 residues. The CDR3 nucleotides are TGCGCCAGCAGCCAAGACAGGGGGAACACTGAAGCTTTCTTT. Its protein product is CASSQDRGNTEAFF.

V is TRBV4-3 and J is TRBJ2-3; D perhaps matches TRBD1 (5 bases). Germline V CDR1 and CDR2: LGHNA, YSLEER. The CDR3 consists of 18 residues. Trimming pared 0 bases from V and 0 bases from J, leaving 16 bases between. CDR3 protein: CASSQDAPLRGSTDTQYF. In nucleotides, the CDR3 is TGCGCCAGCAGCCAAGACGCCCCCCTTAGGGGTAGCACAGATACGCAGTATTTT.

The chain combines TRBV4-1 with TRBJ2-3; D possibly corresponds to TRBD1 (5 bases). V lost 1 base, J lost 10 bases, and 12 bases lay in between. CDR3 size: 13 residues. Germline assignment: CDR1 MGHRA and CDR2 YSYEKL. The CDR3 spells CASSQGGSPPQYF. The CDR3 region has the DNA TGCGCCAGCAGCCAAGGGGGCTCCCCCCCGCAGTATTTT.

The chain combines TRBV4-2 with TRBJ2-3; 10 bases line up with TRBD2. CDR1 and CDR2 (germline): LGHNA, YNFKEQ. V was pared by 3 bases and J by 5 bases, with 8 bases of the junction left unmatched. The CDR3 totals 16 residues. Written as DNA, the CDR3 is TGTGCCAGCAGCCACCCACAAGCGGGGGGGCAAGATACGCAGTATTTT. Encoded protein: CASSHPQAGGQDTQYF.

The chain employs TRBV7-2 and TRBJ1-4; 7 nucleotides agree with TRBD1. After removal of 5 bases from V and 4 bases from J, the junction contained 7 bases not matched to a gene. This CDR3 region has 15 residues. From germline, CDR1 is SGHTA and CDR2 FQGNSA. CDR3 amino acids: CASSPSTGHNEKLFF. The CDR3, as DNA: TGTGCCAGCAGCCCCTCGACAGGGCATAATGAAAAACTGTTTTTT. The full variable domain, completed using reference TRBV7-2 and TRBJ1-4, is GAGVSQSPSNKVTEKGKDVELRCDPISGHTALYWYRQSLGQGLEFLIYFQGNSAPDKSGLPSDRFSAERTGGSVSTLTIQRTQQEDSAVYLCASSPSTGHNEKLFFGSGTQLSVL.

This clone was seen only a few times. The CDR3 protein is CASSRRQGASYEQYF. The CDR3, as DNA: TGTGCCAGCAGCCGACGACAGGGGGCATCCTACGAGCAGTACTTC. The rearrangement links TRBV5-4 to TRBJ2-7, with TRBD1 matching 10 bases. Germline V CDR1 and CDR2: SGHNT, YYREEE (reference sequence). With 4 bases clipped from V and 1 base from J, the junction kept 5 bases outside the gene matches. This CDR3 has 15 amino acids.

This clone appeared a single time. The chain has TRBV12-5 and TRBJ2-3; 10 nucleotides agree with TRBD2. CDR1 LGHNT and CDR2 FRNRAP come from the germline V gene. This CDR3 spans 15 amino acids. V was clipped by 3 bases and J by 1 base; unmatched bases: 1. The CDR3 DNA sequence: TGTGCTAGTGGTTTCCTAGCGGGAGGCACAGATACGCAGTATTTT. Its translation: CASGFLAGGTDTQYF.

The chain carries TRBV28 and TRBJ1-5; 9 nucleotides match TRBD1. Per germline, CDR1 MDHEN and CDR2 SYDVKM. V dropped 7 bases and J dropped 7; count of bases not matched to a gene: 11. The CDR3 contains 15 residues. The CDR3, as DNA: TGTGCCAGCATTCAACAGGGGGCTGTGGGACAGCCCCAGCATTTT. Amino acid sequence: CASIQQGAVGQPQHF.

This sequence joins TRBV7-6 and TRBJ2-1; TRBD2 might be the D (6 bases). V shed 2 bases and J shed 10 bases, with 15 bases lying between them. The CDR3 has 14 residues. CDR1 and CDR2 (germline): SGHVS, FNYEAQ. CDR3 sequence: CASSLRRGIQEQFF. CDR3 bases: TGTGCCAGCAGCTTAAGGCGGGGCATCCAGGAGCAGTTCTTC. Looking up the rest from reference TRBV7-6 and TRBJ2-1 gives the full variable domain: GAGVSQSPRYKVTKRGQDVALRCDPISGHVSLYWYRQALGQGPEFLTYFNYEAQQDKSGLPNDRFSAERPEGSISTLTIQRTEQRDSAMYRCASSLRRGIQEQFFGPGTRLTVL.

This rearrangement joins TRBV19 to TRBJ1-1; D uncertain. Germline V lookup: CDR1 LNHDA, CDR2 SQIVND (reference sequence). The CDR3 contains 11 residues. Deletions cut 7 bases from V and 2 bases from J, with 5 bases between. The CDR3 loop is CASIKNTEAFF. In nucleotides, the CDR3 is TGTGCCAGTATCAAAAACACTGAAGCTTTCTTT.

The chain uses TRBV5-1 and TRBJ2-5; 7 bases agree with TRBD1. The CDR3 totals 14 residues. J lost 3 bases, V lost 0 bases, and 2 bases had no gene match. CDR1 and CDR2 (germline): SGHRS, YFSETQ. Here the CDR3 reads CASSLATGKETQYF. The CDR3 coding sequence is TGCGCCAGCAGCTTGGCGACAGGGAAAGAGACCCAGTACTTC.

In its sample, this clone was seen a few times. The chain is built from TRBV7-6 and TRBJ1-4; D gene ambiguous. Trimming shortened V by 1 base and J by 0 bases, and 6 bases separated the two germline ends. This CDR3 comprises 15 residues. Germline loops: CDR1 SGHVS, CDR2 FNYEAQ. The CDR3 DNA reads as TGTGCCAGCAGCTTAGAAGGAGCAACTAATGAAAAACTGTTTTTT. As protein: CASSLEGATNEKLFF. Full variable domain (outside the CDR3, taken from reference TRBV7-6 and TRBJ1-4): GAGVSQSPRYKVTKRGQDVALRCDPISGHVSLYWYRQALGQGPEFLTYFNYEAQQDKSGLPNDRFSAERPEGSISTLTIQRTEQRDSAMYRCASSLEGATNEKLFFGSGTQLSVL.

This clone has only a few counts. The chain employs TRBV4-2 and TRBJ2-3, with 12 bases identical to TRBD2. The CDR3 length is 18 residues. V lost 1 base, J lost 3 bases, and 8 bases stayed unmatched. Looked up from germline, CDR1 is LGHNA and CDR2 is YNFKEQ. As DNA, the CDR3 is TGTGCCAGCAGCCAAGTCCTCCCGACTAGCGGGAGAACAGATACGCAGTATTTT. Translation gives CASSQVLPTSGRTDTQYF.

The V and J genes are TRBV28 and TRBJ2-3, with TRBD2 identical over 11 bases. CDR3 length equals 19 residues. V trimming: 3 bases; J trimming: 4 bases; junction bases outside the gene matches: 15. CDR1 and CDR2 (germline): MDHEN, SYDVKM. The CDR3 sequence: CASSFETSGTQKWADTQYF. CDR3 nucleotide sequence: TGTGCCAGCAGTTTCGAGACTAGCGGGACCCAAAAGTGGGCAGATACGCAGTATTTT.

The chain carries TRBV23-1 and TRBJ2-7, with D perhaps TRBD2 (7 bases). TRBV23-1 is an ORF, with its function uncertain. Trimming took 4 bases from V and 2 from J, leaving 18 bases between them. The CDR3 length is 16 residues. The CDR3 bases are TGCGCCAGCAGTCTTCTGTCGAGGGAGGGGGCCTACGAGCAGTACTTC. Its translation is CASSLLSREGAYEQYF.

This chain connects TRBV7-6 to TRBJ1-6, with 9 bases identical to TRBD1. The V segment lost 1 base and the J segment 9 bases; nucleotides outside the gene matches: 1. CDR1 is SGHVS, CDR2 FNYEAQ, per germline. The CDR3 has 14 amino acids. CDR3 DNA sequence: TGTGCCAGCAGCTTAGAGGGACAGGGTTCACCCCTCCACTTT. This codes for CASSLEGQGSPLHF. The complete variable domain, with remaining parts taken from reference TRBV7-6 and TRBJ1-6, reads GAGVSQSPRYKVTKRGQDVALRCDPISGHVSLYWYRQALGQGPEFLTYFNYEAQQDKSGLPNDRFSAERPEGSISTLTIQRTEQRDSAMYRCASSLEGQGSPLHFGNGTRLTVT.

Written as DNA, the CDR3 is TGTGCCAGCAGCCGCGGACAGGCCAGCTACGAGCAGTACTTC. This encodes CASSRGQASYEQYF. The chain links TRBV9 to TRBJ2-7; TRBD1 matches at 7 bases. Looked up from germline, CDR1 is SGDLS and CDR2 is YYNGEE. CDR3 length: 14 residues. V shed 4 bases and J 3 bases; nucleotides not matched to a gene: 7. Combining the CDR3 with reference TRBV9 and TRBJ2-7 gives the whole variable domain DSGVTQTPKHLITATGQRVTLRCSPRSGDLSVYWYQQSLDQGLQFLIQYYNGEERAKGNILERFSAQQFPDLHSELNLSSLELGDSALYFCASSRGQASYEQYFGPGTRLTVT.

The genes are TRBV10-3 and TRBJ1-1, with D possibly matching TRBD1 (6 bases). From germline, CDR1 is ENHRY and CDR2 SYGVKD. The CDR3 is 15 residues long. Trimming removed 2 bases at V and 2 bases at J, with 12 bases between. The CDR3 spells CAISEPTGTNTEAFF. CDR3 sequence (DNA): TGTGCCATCAGTGAGCCTACAGGGACCAACACTGAAGCTTTCTTT.

This chain uses TRBV9 with TRBJ2-7, with 10 nucleotides matching TRBD2. The CDR3 loop spans 16 amino acids. The germline V gene has CDR1 SGDLS and CDR2 YYNGEE. V was clipped by 4 bases and J by 7 bases; unmatched bases: 14. The CDR3 spells CASSPNSWLAGDEQYF. CDR3 coding DNA: TGTGCCAGCAGCCCAAACTCCTGGCTAGCGGGGGATGAGCAGTACTTC.

V is TRBV14 and J is TRBJ2-3, with 7 bases identical to TRBD2. Germline V gene lookup returns CDR1 SGHDN and CDR2 FVKESK. The CDR3 sequence is 15 residues long. With V trimmed by 4 bases and J by 4 bases, 8 bases remained unmatched. CDR3 DNA: TGTGCCAGCAGCCGGCCAGCGGGAACCGCAGATACGCAGTATTTT. Translation: CASSRPAGTADTQYF.

This clone appeared a single time. The V call is TRBV7-8, the J call TRBJ1-2; 7 bases align to TRBD1. Trimming cost V 5 bases and J 0 bases; bases outside gene matches: 12. In germline, CDR1 is SGHVS, CDR2 FQNEAQ. This CDR3 has 17 amino acids. The CDR3 nucleotides read TGTGCCAGCAGCCCTAAAAGACAGGGAGTAGCTAACTATGGCTACACCTTC. Amino acid sequence: CASSPKRQGVANYGYTF.

The chain employs TRBV2 and TRBJ2-7; no clear D gene. V lost 4 bases and J lost 3, with 4 bases in between. The length of the CDR3 is 11 residues. Germline assignment: CDR1 SNHLY and CDR2 FYNNEI. The CDR3 region has the DNA TGTGCCAGCAGTGTCCTCTACGAGCAGTACTTC. This codes for CASSVLYEQYF.

The V call is TRBV10-1, the J call TRBJ2-1; the match to TRBD2 covers 8 bases. Germline V gives CDR1 WNHNN, CDR2 SYGVQD (reference sequence). The CDR3 runs to 15 residues. V shed 2 bases, J shed 5 bases, and the junction held 5 bases outside the gene matches. The DNA for the CDR3 is TGCGCCAGCAGTGAGAAGCGGGGGACCCACAATGAGCAGTTCTTC. The encoded protein is CASSEKRGTHNEQFF.

The V call is TRBV6-5, the J call TRBJ2-7; tentatively, D is TRBD1 (5 bases). The CDR3 is made up of 14 amino acids. The germline V gene encodes CDR1 MNHEY and CDR2 SVGAGI. V lost 0 bases to trimming and J lost 6 bases, with 12 bases between them. The CDR3: CASSYSGPWPEQYF. The CDR3 region has the DNA TGTGCCAGCAGTTACTCGGGGCCCTGGCCCGAGCAGTACTTC.

The chain carries TRBV5-4 and TRBJ2-3; no clear D. The CDR3 loop spans 14 amino acids. Looked up from germline, CDR1 is SGHNT and CDR2 is YYREEE (reference sequence). The V end was cut by 0 bases, the J end by 1 base, with 6 bases between. The CDR3 DNA reads as TGTGCCAGCAGCTTGGCGCAGGGCACAGATACGCAGTATTTT. Translated: CASSLAQGTDTQYF.

This clone was detected only a few times. The V call is TRBV10-3, the J call TRBJ2-7, with 9 nucleotides matching TRBD1. The CDR3 is 14 residues long. Germline V gene sequence: CDR1 ENHRY, CDR2 SYGVKD. V lost 7 bases to trimming and J lost 7 bases; unmatched junction nucleotides: 11. CDR3 in DNA: TGTGCCATCATGGAGGGACAGGGTCCTCAAGAGCAGTACTTC. This gives the protein CAIMEGQGPQEQYF.

The rearrangement joins TRBV4-1 to TRBJ2-2, with D possibly matching TRBD2 (5 bases). Germline CDR1 reads MGHRA; CDR2 reads YSYEKL. The CDR3 consists of 16 residues. Trimming left V 2 bases short and J 4 bases short, with 14 bases between. The CDR3 bases are TGCGCCAGCAGCCAATACCTTGGGAGTCGCACCGGGGAGCTGTTTTTT. This translates into CASSQYLGSRTGELFF.